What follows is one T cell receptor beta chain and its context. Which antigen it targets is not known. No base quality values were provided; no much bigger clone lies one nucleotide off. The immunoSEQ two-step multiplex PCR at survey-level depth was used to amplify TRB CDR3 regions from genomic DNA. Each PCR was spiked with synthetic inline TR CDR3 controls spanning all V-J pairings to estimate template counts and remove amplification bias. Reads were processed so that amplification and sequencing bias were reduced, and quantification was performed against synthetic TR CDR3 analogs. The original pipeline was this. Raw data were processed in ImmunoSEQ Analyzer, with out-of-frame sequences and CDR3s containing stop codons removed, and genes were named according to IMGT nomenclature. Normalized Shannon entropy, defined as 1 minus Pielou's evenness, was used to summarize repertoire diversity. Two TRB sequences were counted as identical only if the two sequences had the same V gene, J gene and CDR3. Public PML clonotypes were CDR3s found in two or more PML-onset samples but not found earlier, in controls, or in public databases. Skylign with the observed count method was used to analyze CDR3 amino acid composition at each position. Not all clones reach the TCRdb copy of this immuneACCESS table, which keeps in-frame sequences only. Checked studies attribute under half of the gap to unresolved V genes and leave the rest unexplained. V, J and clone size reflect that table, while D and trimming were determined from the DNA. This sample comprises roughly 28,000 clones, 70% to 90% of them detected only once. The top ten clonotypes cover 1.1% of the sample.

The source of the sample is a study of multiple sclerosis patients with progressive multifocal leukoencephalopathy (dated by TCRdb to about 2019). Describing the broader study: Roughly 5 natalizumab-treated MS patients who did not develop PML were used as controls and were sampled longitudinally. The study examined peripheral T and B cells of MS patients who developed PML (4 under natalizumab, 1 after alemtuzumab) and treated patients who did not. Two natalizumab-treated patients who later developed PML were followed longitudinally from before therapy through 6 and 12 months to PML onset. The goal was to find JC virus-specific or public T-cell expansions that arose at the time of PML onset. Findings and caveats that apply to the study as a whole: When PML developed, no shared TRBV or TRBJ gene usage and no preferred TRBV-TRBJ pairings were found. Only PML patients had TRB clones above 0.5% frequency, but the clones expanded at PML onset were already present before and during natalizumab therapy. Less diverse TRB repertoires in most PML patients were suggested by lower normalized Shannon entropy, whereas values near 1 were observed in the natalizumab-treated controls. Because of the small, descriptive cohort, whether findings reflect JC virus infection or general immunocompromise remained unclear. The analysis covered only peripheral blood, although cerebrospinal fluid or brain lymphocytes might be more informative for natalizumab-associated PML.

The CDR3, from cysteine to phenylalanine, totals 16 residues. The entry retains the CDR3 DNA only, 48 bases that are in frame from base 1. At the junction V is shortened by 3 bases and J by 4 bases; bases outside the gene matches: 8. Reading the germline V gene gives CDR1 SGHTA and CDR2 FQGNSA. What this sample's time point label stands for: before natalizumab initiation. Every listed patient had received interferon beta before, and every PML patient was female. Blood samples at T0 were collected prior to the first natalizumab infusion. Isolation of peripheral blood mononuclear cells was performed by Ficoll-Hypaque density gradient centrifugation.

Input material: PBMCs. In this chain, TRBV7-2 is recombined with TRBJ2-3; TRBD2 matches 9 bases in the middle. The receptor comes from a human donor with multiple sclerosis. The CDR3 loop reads CASSFNSGGSADTQYF. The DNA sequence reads TGTGCCAGCAGCTTCAATAGCGGGGGCTCGGCAGATACGCAGTATTTT.